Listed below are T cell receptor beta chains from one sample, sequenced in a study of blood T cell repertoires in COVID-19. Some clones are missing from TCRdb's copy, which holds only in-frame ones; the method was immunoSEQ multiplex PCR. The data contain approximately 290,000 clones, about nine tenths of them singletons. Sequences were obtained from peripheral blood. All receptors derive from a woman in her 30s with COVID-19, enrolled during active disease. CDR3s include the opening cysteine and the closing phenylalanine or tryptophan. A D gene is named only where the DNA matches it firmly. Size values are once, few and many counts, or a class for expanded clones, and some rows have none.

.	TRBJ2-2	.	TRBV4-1	CASSRLLGELFF	TGCGCCAGCAGCCGACTACTCGGGGAGCTGTTTTTT
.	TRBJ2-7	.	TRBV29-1	CSVAGIHEQYF	TGCAGCGTTGCAGGGATCCACGAGCAGTACTTC
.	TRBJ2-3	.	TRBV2	CASSAGLWAGSTDTQYF	TGTGCCAGCTCCGCGGGGTTGTGGGCGGGGAGCACAGATACGCAGTATTTT
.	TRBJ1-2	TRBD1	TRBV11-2	CASSLEDRVGGYTF	TGTGCCAGCAGCTTAGAGGACAGGGTAGGGGGCTACACCTTC
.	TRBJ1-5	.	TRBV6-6	CASRRTENQPQHF	TGTGCCAGCAGAAGGACAGAAAATCAGCCCCAGCATTTT
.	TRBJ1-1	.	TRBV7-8	CASSLNTGRTEAFF	TGTGCCAGCAGCTTAAATACAGGGCGGACTGAAGCTTTCTTT
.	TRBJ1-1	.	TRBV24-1	CATSDSFNTEAFF	TGTGCCACCAGTGATTCCTTCAACACTGAAGCTTTCTTT
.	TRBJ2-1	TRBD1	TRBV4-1	CASRRQGSSYNEQFF	TGCGCCAGCAGACGACAGGGAAGCTCCTACAATGAGCAGTTCTTC
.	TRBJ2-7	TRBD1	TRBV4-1	CASSHPNPPNRGEQYF	TGCGCCAGCAGCCATCCGAATCCCCCCAACAGGGGCGAGCAGTACTTC
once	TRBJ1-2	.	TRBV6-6	CASSYGERGFGYTF	TGTGCCAGCAGTTACGGGGAGCGGGGGTTTGGCTACACCTTC
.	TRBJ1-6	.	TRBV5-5	CASSLALYNSPLHF	TGTGCCAGCAGCTTGGCTTTGTATAATTCACCCCTCCACTTT
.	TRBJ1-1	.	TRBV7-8	CASSLGSRGDTEAFF	TGTGCCAGCAGCTTAGGGTCTCGGGGGGACACTGAAGCTTTCTTT
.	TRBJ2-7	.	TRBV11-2	CASSLVPGVVEQYF	TGTGCCAGCAGCTTAGTCCCAGGCGTGGTAGAGCAGTACTTC
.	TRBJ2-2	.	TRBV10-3	CAISLTGTGELFF	TGTGCCATCAGTTTGACGGGAACCGGGGAGCTGTTTTTT
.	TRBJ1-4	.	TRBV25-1	CASSDPPGLNQNEKLFF	TGTGCCAGCAGTGACCCCCCAGGGCTCAACCAGAATGAAAAACTGTTTTTT
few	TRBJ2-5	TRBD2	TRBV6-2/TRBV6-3	CASSSTSPQETQYF	TGTGCCAGCAGTTCGACTAGCCCACAAGAGACCCAGTACTTC
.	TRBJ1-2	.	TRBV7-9	CASRRKGPHYGYTF	TGTGCCAGCAGGCGGAAGGGGCCCCACTATGGCTACACCTTC
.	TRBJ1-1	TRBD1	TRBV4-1	CASLGGHTEAFF	TGCGCCAGCTTAGGGGGCCACACTGAAGCTTTCTTT
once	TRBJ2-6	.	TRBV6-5	CASSKTGQLSVLTF	TGTGCCAGCAGTAAAACGGGACAACTCTCCGTCCTGACTTTC
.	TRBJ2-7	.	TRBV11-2	CASRVAQYEQYF	TGTGCCAGCCGTGTGGCTCAGTACGAGCAGTACTTC
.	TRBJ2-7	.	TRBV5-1	CASSWGGNEQYF	TGCGCCAGCAGCTGGGGGGGCAACGAGCAGTACTTC
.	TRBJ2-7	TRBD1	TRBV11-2	CASSLVVKGQGGEQYF	TGTGCCAGCAGCTTAGTAGTTAAGGGACAGGGAGGCGAGCAGTACTTC
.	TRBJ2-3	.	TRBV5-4	CASSLYAGAPLHTQYF	TGTGCCAGCAGCTTGTACGCGGGGGCTCCGTTGCATACGCAGTATTTT
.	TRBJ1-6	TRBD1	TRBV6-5	CASRTGGGNSPLHF	TGTGCCAGCAGGACAGGGGGGGGGAATTCACCCCTCCACTTT
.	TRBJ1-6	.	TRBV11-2	CASSLDVGDRFNSPLHF	TGTGCCAGCAGCTTAGATGTTGGTGACAGGTTCAATTCACCCCTCCACTTT
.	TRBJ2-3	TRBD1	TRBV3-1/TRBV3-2	CASSPLDRVTGDTQYF	TGTGCCAGCAGCCCACTGGACAGGGTTACCGGGGATACGCAGTATTTT
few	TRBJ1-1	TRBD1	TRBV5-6	CASKKSGTGASEAFF	TGTGCCAGCAAAAAGTCGGGGACAGGGGCGAGTGAAGCTTTCTTT
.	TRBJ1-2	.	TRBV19	CASRSDRYGYTF	TGTGCCAGTAGGAGTGATCGCTATGGCTACACCTTC
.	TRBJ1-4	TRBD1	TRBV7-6	CASSFPTGGRNEKLFF	TGTGCCAGCAGCTTCCCCACAGGGGGGAGGAATGAAAAACTGTTTTTT
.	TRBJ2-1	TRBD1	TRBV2	CASSEALSGTGKGGLDNEQFF	TGTGCCAGCAGTGAAGCGCTGTCCGGGACAGGGAAGGGAGGACTAGACAATGAGCAGTTCTTC
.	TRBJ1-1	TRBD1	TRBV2	CASSLGQMNTEAFF	TGTGCCAGCAGTTTGGGACAGATGAACACTGAAGCTTTCTTT
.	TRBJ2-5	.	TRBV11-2	CASSLDWQGRETQYF	TGTGCCAGCAGCTTAGATTGGCAGGGAAGGGAGACCCAGTACTTC
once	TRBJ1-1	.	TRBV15	CATSRGGFGEAFF	TGTGCCACCAGCAGGGGGGGGTTCGGTGAAGCTTTCTTT
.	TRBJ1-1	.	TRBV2	CASSDGSAGRAAAFF	TGTGCCAGCAGTGACGGATCAGCGGGGAGGGCGGCAGCTTTCTTT
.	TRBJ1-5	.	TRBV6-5	CASRRNSISNQPQHF	TGTGCCAGCAGGCGAAACAGTATTAGCAATCAGCCCCAGCATTTT
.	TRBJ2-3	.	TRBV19	CASSIWGGDTDTQYF	TGTGCCAGTAGTATTTGGGGCGGAGACACAGATACGCAGTATTTT
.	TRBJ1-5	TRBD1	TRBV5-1	CASSLGGQRNQPQHF	TGCGCCAGCAGCTTGGGGGGACAGAGAAATCAGCCCCAGCATTTT
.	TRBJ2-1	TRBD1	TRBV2	CASSEGPDRVRNEQFF	TGTGCCAGCAGTGAAGGGCCGGACAGGGTGAGGAATGAGCAGTTCTTC
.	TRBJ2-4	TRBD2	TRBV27	CASIAGGLQYF	TGTGCCAGCATTGCGGGGGGCCTTCAGTACTTC
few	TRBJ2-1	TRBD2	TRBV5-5	CASSQLRGFNEQFF	TGTGCCAGCAGCCAACTGCGGGGGTTCAATGAGCAGTTCTTC
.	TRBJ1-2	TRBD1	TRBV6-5	CASSPDRISNYGYTF	TGTGCCAGCAGTCCGGACAGGATCTCTAACTATGGCTACACCTTC
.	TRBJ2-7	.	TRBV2	CASCLGGRECTGEQYF	TGTGCCAGCTGTTTGGGGGGACGGGAGTGCACCGGCGAGCAGTACTTC
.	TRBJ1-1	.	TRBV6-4	CASSLRGGGTEAFF	TGTGCCAGCAGCCTTAGGGGCGGGGGTACTGAAGCTTTCTTT
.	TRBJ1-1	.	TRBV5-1	CASSLGANTEAFF	TGCGCCAGCAGCTTGGGGGCCAACACTGAAGCTTTCTTT
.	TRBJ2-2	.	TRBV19	CASGPDSRRELFF	TGTGCCAGTGGCCCGGACAGCCGGCGGGAGCTGTTTTTT
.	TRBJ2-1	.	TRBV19	CASSDRTYNEQFF	TGTGCCAGTAGCGACAGAACCTACAATGAGCAGTTCTTC
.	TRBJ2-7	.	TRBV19	CASSSLGNEQYF	TGTGCCAGTAGTAGCCTCGGGAACGAGCAGTACTTC
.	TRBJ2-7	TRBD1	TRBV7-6	CASSLEATGGYYEQYF	TGTGCCAGCAGCTTAGAAGCCACAGGGGGCTATTACGAGCAGTACTTC